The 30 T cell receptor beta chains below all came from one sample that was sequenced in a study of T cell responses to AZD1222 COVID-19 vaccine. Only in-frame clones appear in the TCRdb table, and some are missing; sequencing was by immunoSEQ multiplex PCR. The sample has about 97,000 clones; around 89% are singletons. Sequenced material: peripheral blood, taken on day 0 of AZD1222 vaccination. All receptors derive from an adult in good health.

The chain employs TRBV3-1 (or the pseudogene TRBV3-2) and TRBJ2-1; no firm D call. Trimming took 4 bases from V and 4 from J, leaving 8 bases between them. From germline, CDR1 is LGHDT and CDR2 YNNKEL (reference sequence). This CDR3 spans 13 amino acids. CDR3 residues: CASSRNSYNEQFF. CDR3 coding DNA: TGTGCCAGCAGCCGGAACAGTTACAATGAGCAGTTCTTC.

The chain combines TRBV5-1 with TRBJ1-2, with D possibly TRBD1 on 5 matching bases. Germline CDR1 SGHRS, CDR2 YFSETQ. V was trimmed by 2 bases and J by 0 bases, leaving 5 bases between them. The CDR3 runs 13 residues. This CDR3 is CASSLQANYGYTF. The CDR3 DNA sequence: TGCGCCAGCAGCTTACAGGCTAACTATGGCTACACCTTC. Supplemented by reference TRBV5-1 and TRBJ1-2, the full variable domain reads KAGVTQTPRYLIKTRGQQVTLSCSPISGHRSVSWYQQTPGQGLQFLFEYFSETQRNKGNFPGRFSGRQFSNSRSEMNVSTLELGDSALYLCASSLQANYGYTFGSGTRLTVV.

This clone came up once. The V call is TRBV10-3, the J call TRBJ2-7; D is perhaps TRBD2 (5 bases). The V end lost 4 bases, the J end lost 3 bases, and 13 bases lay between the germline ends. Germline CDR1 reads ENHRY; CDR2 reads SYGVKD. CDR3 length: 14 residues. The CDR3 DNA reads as TGTGCCATCAGTGGAAGGCAGCGGATCTACGAGCAGTACTTC. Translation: CAISGRQRIYEQYF.

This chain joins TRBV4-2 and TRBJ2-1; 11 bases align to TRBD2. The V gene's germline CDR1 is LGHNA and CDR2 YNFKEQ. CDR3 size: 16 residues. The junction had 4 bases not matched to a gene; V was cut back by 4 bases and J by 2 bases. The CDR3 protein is CASSRGLADPYNEQFF. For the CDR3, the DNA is TGTGCCAGCAGCCGGGGACTAGCGGACCCCTACAATGAGCAGTTCTTC.

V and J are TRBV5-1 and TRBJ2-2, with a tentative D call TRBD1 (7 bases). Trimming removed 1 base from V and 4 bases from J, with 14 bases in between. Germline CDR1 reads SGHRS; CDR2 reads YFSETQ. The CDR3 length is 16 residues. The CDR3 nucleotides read TGCGCCAGCAGCTTGACTCAGGGGGGTACCACCGGGGAGCTGTTTTTT. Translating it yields CASSLTQGGTTGELFF. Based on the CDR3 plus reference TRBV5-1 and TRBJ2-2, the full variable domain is KAGVTQTPRYLIKTRGQQVTLSCSPISGHRSVSWYQQTPGQGLQFLFEYFSETQRNKGNFPGRFSGRQFSNSRSEMNVSTLELGDSALYLCASSLTQGGTTGELFFGEGSRLTVL.

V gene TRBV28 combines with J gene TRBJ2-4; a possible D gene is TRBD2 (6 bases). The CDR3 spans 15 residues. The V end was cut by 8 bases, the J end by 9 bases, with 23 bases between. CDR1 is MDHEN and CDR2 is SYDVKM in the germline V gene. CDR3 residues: CASSGREAQKGIQYF. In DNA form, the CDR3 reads TGTGCCAGCTCAGGCAGGGAGGCCCAAAAAGGCATTCAGTACTTC.

The CDR3 spells CASSLSGETQYF. For the CDR3, the DNA is TGTGCCAGCAGCCTAAGCGGGGAGACCCAGTACTTC. The chain recombines TRBV3-1 (or the pseudogene TRBV3-2) with TRBJ2-5, with D possibly being TRBD2 (6 bases). The ends were cut back, 4 bases at V and 5 bases at J, with 8 bases in the middle. The germline V gene encodes CDR1 LGHDT and CDR2 YNNKEL (reference sequence). This CDR3 comprises 12 residues.

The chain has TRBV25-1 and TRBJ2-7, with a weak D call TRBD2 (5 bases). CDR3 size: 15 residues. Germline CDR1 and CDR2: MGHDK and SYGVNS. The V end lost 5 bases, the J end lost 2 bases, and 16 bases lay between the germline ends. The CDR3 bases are TGTGCCAGCAGTCATCAGAGGGTATTGACCTACGAGCAGTACTTC. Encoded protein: CASSHQRVLTYEQYF.

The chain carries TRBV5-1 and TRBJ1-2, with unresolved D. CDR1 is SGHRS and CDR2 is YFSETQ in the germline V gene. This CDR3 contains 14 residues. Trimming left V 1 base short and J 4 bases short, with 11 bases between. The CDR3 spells CASSLPEIGYGYTF. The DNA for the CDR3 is TGCGCCAGCAGCTTGCCCGAGATCGGCTATGGCTACACCTTC.

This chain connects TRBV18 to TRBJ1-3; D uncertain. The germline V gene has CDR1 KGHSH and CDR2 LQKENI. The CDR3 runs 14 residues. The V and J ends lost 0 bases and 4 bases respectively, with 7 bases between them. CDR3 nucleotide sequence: TGTGCCAGCTCACCACCGGCGGGAGGAAACACCATATATTTT. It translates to CASSPPAGGNTIYF.

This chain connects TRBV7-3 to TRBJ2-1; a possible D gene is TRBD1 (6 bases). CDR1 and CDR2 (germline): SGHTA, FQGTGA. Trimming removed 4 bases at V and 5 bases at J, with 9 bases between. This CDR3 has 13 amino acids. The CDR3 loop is CASSYRDNNEQFF. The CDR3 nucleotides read TGTGCCAGCAGCTACCGGGACAACAATGAGCAGTTCTTC.

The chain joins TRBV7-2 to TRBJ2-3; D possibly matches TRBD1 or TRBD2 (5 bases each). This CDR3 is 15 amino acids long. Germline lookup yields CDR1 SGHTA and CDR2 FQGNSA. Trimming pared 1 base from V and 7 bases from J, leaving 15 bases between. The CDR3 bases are TGTGCCAGCAGCTTAGGAGGGGATGGACTCTATACGCAGTATTTT. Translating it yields CASSLGGDGLYTQYF.

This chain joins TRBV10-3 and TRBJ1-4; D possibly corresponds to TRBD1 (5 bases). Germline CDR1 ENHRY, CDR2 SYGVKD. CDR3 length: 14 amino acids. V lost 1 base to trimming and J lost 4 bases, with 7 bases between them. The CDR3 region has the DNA TGTGCCATCAGTGAGTTCGGGGGTAATGAAAAACTGTTTTTT. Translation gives CAISEFGGNEKLFF.

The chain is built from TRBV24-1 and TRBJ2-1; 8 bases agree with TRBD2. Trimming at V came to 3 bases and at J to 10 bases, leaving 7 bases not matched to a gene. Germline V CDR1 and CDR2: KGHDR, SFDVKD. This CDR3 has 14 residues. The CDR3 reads CATSDTYSSGEQFF. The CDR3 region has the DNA TGTGCCACCAGTGATACCTACTCTAGCGGGGAGCAGTTCTTC.

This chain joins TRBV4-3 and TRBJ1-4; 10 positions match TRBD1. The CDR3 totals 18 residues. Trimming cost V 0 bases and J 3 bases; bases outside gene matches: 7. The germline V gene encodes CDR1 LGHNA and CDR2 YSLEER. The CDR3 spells CASSQERDRGLSNEKLFF. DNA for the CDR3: TGCGCCAGCAGCCAAGAGAGAGACAGGGGGCTGTCTAATGAAAAACTGTTTTTT.

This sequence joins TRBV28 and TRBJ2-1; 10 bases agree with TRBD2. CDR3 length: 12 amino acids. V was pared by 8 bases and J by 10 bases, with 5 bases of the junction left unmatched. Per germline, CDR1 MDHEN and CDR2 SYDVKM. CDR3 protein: CASRNSGREQFF. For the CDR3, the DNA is TGTGCCAGCCGGAATAGCGGGAGGGAGCAGTTCTTC.

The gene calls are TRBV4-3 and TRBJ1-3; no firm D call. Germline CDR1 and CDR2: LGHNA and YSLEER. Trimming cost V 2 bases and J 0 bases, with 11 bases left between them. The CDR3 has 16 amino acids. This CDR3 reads CASSQKTEHSGNTIYF. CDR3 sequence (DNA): TGCGCCAGCAGCCAAAAGACGGAACACTCTGGAAACACCATATATTTT.

CDR3 amino acids: CASSQNRDSYGYTF. As DNA, the CDR3 is TGCGCCAGCAGCCAAAACCGGGACAGCTATGGCTACACCTTC. J is TRBJ1-2 and V is TRBV4-3, with 7 bases identical to TRBD1. V lost 2 bases, J lost 4 bases, and 4 bases stayed unmatched. The germline CDR1 and CDR2 sequences are LGHNA and YSLEER. There are 14 residues in the CDR3.

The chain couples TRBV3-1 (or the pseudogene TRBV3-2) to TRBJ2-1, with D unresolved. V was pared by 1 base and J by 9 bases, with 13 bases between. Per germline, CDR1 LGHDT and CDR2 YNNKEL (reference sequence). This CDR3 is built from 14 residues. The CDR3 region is CASSQGTNRAEQFF. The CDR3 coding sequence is TGTGCCAGCAGCCAAGGTACCAACCGAGCTGAGCAGTTCTTC.

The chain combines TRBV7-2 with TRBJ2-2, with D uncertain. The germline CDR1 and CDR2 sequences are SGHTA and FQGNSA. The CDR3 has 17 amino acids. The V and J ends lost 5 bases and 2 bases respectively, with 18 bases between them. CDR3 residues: CASSPASGTVNTGELFF. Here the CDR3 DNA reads TGTGCCAGCAGCCCGGCTTCGGGCACCGTAAACACCGGGGAGCTGTTTTTT.

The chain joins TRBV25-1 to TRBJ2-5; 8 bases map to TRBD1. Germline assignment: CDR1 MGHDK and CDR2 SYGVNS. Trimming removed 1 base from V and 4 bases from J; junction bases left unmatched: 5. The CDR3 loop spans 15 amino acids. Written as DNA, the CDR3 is TGTGCCAGCAGTGAATTTCAGGGGGCAGGAGAGACCCAGTACTTC. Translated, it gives CASSEFQGAGETQYF.

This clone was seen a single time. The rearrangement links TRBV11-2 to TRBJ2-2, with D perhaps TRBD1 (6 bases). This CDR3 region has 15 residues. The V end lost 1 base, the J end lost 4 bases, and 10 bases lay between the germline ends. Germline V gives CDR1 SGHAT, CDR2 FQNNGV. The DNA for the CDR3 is TGTGCCAGCAGCTTAGCAGCAGGGGCCACCGGGGAGCTGTTTTTT. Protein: CASSLAAGATGELFF.

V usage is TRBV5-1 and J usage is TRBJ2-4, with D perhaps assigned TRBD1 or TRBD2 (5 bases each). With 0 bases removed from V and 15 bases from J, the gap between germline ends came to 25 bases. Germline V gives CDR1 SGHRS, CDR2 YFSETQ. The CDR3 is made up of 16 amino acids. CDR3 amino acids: CASSLAVGTGMGFLYF. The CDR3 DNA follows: TGCGCCAGCAGCTTGGCCGTAGGGACCGGGATGGGCTTTCTGTACTTC.

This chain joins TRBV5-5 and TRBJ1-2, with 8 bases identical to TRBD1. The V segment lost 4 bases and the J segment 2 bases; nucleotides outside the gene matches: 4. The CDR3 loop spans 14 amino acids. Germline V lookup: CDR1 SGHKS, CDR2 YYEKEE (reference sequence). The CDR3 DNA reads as TGTGCCAGCAGCCCCGGACAGGGAAACTATGGCTACACCTTC. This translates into CASSPGQGNYGYTF.

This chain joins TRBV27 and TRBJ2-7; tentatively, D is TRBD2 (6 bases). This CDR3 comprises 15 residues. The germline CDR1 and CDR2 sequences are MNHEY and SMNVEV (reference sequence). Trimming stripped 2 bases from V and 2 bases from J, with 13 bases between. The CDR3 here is CASSLNGGNAYEQYF. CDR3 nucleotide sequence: TGTGCCAGCAGTTTAAACGGGGGTAACGCCTACGAGCAGTACTTC.

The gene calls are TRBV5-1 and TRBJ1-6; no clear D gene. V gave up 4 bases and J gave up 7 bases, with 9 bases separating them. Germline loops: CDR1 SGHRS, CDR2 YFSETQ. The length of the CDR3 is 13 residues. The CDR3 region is CASSVGQNSPLHF. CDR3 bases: TGCGCCAGCAGCGTCGGCCAGAATTCACCCCTCCACTTT.

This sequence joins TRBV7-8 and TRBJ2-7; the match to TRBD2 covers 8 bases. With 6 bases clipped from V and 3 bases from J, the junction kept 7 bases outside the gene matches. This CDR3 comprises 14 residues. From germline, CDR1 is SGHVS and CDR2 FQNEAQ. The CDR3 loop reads CASRKAGVVYEQYF. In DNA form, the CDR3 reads TGTGCCAGCAGGAAAGCGGGAGTGGTCTACGAGCAGTACTTC.

CDR3 sequence: CASSSGQGSGETQYF. The CDR3 DNA reads as TGTGCCAGCAGCTCCGGACAGGGGTCGGGAGAGACCCAGTACTTC. This chain joins TRBV11-3 and TRBJ2-5; TRBD1 matches at 9 bases. Per germline, CDR1 SGHNT and CDR2 YENEEA. Unmatched junction bases numbered 7, after V lost 4 bases and J lost 4 bases. The CDR3 spans 15 residues. The full variable domain, with the rest looked up from reference TRBV11-3 and TRBJ2-5, is EAGVVQSPRYKIIEKKQPVAFWCNPISGHNTLYWYLQNLGQGPELLIRYENEEAVDDSQLPKDRFSAERLKGVDSTLKIQPAELGDSAVYLCASSSGQGSGETQYFGPGTRLLVL.

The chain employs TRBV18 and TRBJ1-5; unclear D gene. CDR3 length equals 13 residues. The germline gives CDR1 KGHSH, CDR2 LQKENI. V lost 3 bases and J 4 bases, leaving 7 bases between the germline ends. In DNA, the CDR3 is TGTGCCAGCTCACCGGCACCTAATCAGCCCCAGCATTTT. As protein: CASSPAPNQPQHF.

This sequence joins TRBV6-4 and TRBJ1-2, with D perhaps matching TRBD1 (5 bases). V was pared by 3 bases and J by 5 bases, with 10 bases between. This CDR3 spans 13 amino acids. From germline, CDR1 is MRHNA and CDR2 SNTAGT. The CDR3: CASSDGGLYGYTF. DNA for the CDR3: TGTGCCAGCAGTGATGGGGGACTATATGGCTACACCTTC.